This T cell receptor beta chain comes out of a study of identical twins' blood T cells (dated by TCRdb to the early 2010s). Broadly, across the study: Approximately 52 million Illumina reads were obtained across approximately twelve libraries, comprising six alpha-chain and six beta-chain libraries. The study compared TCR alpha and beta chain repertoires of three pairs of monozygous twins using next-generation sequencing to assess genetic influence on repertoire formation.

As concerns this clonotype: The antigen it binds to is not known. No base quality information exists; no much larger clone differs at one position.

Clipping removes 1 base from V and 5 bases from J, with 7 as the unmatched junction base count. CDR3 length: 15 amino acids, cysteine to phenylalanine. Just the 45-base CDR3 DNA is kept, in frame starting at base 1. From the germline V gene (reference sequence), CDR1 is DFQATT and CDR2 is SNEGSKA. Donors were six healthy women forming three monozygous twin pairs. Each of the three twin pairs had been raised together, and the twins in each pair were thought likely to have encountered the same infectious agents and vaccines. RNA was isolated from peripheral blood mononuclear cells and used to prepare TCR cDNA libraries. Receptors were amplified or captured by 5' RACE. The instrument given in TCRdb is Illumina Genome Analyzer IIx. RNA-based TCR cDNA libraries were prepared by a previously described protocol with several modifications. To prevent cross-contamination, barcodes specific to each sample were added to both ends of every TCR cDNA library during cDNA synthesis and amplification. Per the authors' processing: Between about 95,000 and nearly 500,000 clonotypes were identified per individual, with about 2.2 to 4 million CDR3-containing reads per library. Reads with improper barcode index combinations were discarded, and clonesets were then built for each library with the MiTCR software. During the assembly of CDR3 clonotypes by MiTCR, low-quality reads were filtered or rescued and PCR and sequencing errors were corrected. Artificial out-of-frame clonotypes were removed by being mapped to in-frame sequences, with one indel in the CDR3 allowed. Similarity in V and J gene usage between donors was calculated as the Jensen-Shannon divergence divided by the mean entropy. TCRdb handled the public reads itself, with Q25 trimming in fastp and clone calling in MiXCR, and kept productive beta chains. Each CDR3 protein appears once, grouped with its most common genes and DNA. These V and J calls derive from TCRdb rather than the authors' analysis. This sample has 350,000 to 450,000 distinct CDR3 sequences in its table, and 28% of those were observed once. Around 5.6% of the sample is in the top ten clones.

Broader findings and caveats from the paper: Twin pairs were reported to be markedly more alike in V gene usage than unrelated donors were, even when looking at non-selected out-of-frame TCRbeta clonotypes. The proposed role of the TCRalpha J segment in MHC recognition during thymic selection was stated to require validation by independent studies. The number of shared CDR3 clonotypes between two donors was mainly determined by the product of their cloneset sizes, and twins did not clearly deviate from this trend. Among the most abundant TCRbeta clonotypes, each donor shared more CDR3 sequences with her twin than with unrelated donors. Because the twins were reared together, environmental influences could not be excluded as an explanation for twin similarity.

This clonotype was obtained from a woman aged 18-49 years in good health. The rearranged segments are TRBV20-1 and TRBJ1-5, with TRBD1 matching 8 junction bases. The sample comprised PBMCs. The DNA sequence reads TGCAGTGCTAGAGTAACAGGGGGGCGAGATCAGCCCCAGCATTTT. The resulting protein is CSARVTGGRDQPQHF.